The source of this T cell receptor beta chain is a study of T cells in tumors after PD-1 blockade. Study-wide background: On average, peripheral blood gave approximately 120,000 TCR templates and 37,000 or so unique clonotypes.

Germline lookup yields CDR1 SGDLS and CDR2 YYNGEE. The CDR3 loop spans 16 amino acids. The junction had 16 bases not matched to a gene; V was cut back by 7 bases and J by 4 bases. Profiling relied on immunoSEQ multiplex PCR, and the TCRdb table lists in-frame clones only, not all of them. The data contain about 47,000 clones, 75% to 85% of them singletons. This chain links TRBV9 with TRBJ2-7, with TRBD2 matching over 8 bases. The sample consisted of PBMCs, taken before anti-PD-1 treatment. This receptor was identified in a human donor with basal cell carcinoma. CDR3 sequence reads: CASASTGGASLYEQYF. The CDR3 nucleotides are TGTGCCAGCGCCAGCACGGGAGGGGCGTCTTTATACGAGCAGTACTTC. Variable domain in full (rest from reference TRBV9 and TRBJ2-7): DSGVTQTPKHLITATGQRVTLRCSPRSGDLSVYWYQQSLDQGLQFLIQYYNGEERAKGNILERFSAQQFPDLHSELNLSSLELGDSALYFCASASTGGASLYEQYFGPGTRLTVT.